Below, 26 T cell receptor beta chains from the same sample are listed, as sequenced in a study of beta chain features in type 1 diabetes (dated by TCRdb to 2017 to 2018). The antigens these receptors bind are not known. Receptor amplification or capture employed the immunoSEQ multiplex PCR assay. All of the isolated RNA was reverse transcribed with the High Capacity cDNA Reverse Transcription Kit, so expressed TCRB transcripts were sequenced. TCRdb holds this immuneACCESS table with in-frame rearrangements only. Some clones are missing; in checked studies, unresolved V genes explain under half, and the rest has no known cause. The sample includes about 260,000 clones, with about 20% observed a single time. About 0.027% of the sample comes from the top ten. Results the study describes overall, beyond this receptor: A moderate but significant shortening of TCRB CDR3 length was observed in type 1 diabetes patients in all four CD4+ subsets.

Sequencing input: naive CD4+ T cells from blood. In the paper's terms, the cell subset or site label means: true naive CD4+ T cells. All receptors come from a woman between 40 and 55 years old with type 1 diabetes.

This clone appeared a few times. The rearrangement links TRBV7-9 to TRBJ2-3, with unresolved D. Germline values: CDR1 SEHNR, CDR2 FQNEAQ (reference sequence). V lost 5 bases, J lost 5 bases, and 2 bases lay in between. CDR3 length equals 10 residues. Here the CDR3 reads CASSRDTQYF. DNA for the CDR3: TGTGCCAGCAGCCGAGATACGCAGTATTTT.

V gene TRBV18 combines with J gene TRBJ1-5; 7 nucleotides match TRBD1. The CDR3 has 16 residues. Per the germline V gene, CDR1 is KGHSH and CDR2 is LQKENI. V lost 2 bases and J lost 0; bases outside the gene matches: 4. The CDR3 spells CASSPGTEHSNQPQHF. Here the CDR3 DNA reads TGTGCCAGCTCACCAGGGACAGAACATAGCAATCAGCCCCAGCATTTT. Using reference TRBV18 and TRBJ1-5 for the parts outside the CDR3, the full variable domain is NAGVMQNPRHLVRRRGQEARLRCSPMKGHSHVYWYRQLPEEGLKFMVYLQKENIIDESGMPKERFSAEFPKEGPSILRIQQVVRGDSAAYFCASSPGTEHSNQPQHFGDGTRLSIL.

Concerning this clone itself: The same CDR3 also results from other DNA sequences found in this sample. The chain carries TRBV7-2 and TRBJ2-7; no reliable D call. The CDR3 extends over 12 amino acids. Trimming shortened V by 5 bases and J by 1 base, and 6 bases separated the two germline ends. Germline V gene sequence: CDR1 SGHTA, CDR2 FQGNSA. CDR3 in amino acids: CASSPSSYEQYF. DNA for the CDR3: TGTGCCAGCAGCCCTTCTTCCTACGAGCAGTACTTC.

This clone came up a few times. This rearrangement joins TRBV7-9 to TRBJ2-7, with D unclear. V was clipped by 5 bases and J by 2 bases, with 7 bases between them. The germline CDR1 and CDR2 sequences are SEHNR and FQNEAQ (reference sequence). This CDR3 spans 12 amino acids. CDR3 in amino acids: CASSPRPYEQYF. DNA for the CDR3: TGTGCCAGCAGCCCCCGTCCCTACGAGCAGTACTTC.

This clone was counted between two and nine times. This sequence joins TRBV5-4 and TRBJ2-1; tentatively, D is TRBD2 (5 bases). Trimming removed 3 bases from V and 0 bases from J, with 10 bases in between. CDR3 length equals 15 residues. Germline lookup yields CDR1 SGHNT and CDR2 YYREEE (reference sequence). CDR3 region: CASSSEGFSYNEQFF. CDR3 DNA: TGTGCCAGCAGCTCCGAGGGATTCTCCTACAATGAGCAGTTCTTC.

The chain uses TRBV7-9 and TRBJ1-1; 8 bases agree with TRBD1. The V segment lost 1 base and the J segment 1 base; nucleotides outside the gene matches: 8. CDR1 is SEHNR and CDR2 is FQNEAQ in the germline V gene (reference sequence). This CDR3 is 17 amino acids long. CDR3 sequence reads: CASSLVWSDRENTEAFF. In DNA form, the CDR3 reads TGTGCCAGCAGCTTAGTGTGGTCGGACAGGGAGAACACTGAAGCTTTCTTT.

This clone was detected a few times. The J gene is TRBJ1-1, the V gene TRBV9, with 7 bases fitting TRBD1. The V gene end was trimmed by 4 bases and the J gene end by 7 bases; junction bases not matched to a gene: 16. The germline V gene has CDR1 SGDLS and CDR2 YYNGEE. This CDR3 comprises 16 residues. CDR3 in amino acids: CASSPLQGSLQGEAFF. The CDR3 DNA reads TGTGCCAGCAGCCCTCTACAGGGGTCCCTTCAGGGTGAAGCTTTCTTT.

The rearrangement links TRBV4-2 to TRBJ2-3; 10 bases are a match to TRBD1. The germline gives CDR1 LGHNA, CDR2 YNFKEQ. Trimming at V came to 4 bases and at J to 2 bases, leaving 6 bases not matched to a gene. The CDR3 loop spans 16 amino acids. The CDR3 DNA reads TGTGCCAGCAGCCTTCGGGGACAGGGGACCACAGATACGCAGTATTTT. Its translation: CASSLRGQGTTDTQYF.

The gene calls are TRBV9 and TRBJ1-2; tentative D call: TRBD1 (6 bases). The V gene lost 5 bases and the J gene lost 7 bases, with 21 bases spanning the gap. CDR3 length equals 15 residues. Germline-derived CDR1 and CDR2 are SGDLS and YYNGEE. The CDR3 loop is CASSSRTAGGLGYTF. CDR3 coding DNA: TGTGCCAGCAGTTCCCGGACAGCTGGCGGTCTTGGCTACACCTTC.

J is TRBJ2-2 and V is TRBV9; 8 bases line up with TRBD1. The junction had 5 bases not matched to a gene; V was cut back by 3 bases and J by 4 bases. The CDR3 contains 15 residues. The V gene's germline CDR1 is SGDLS and CDR2 YYNGEE. CDR3 sequence reads: CASSAGQEGTGELFF. CDR3 DNA: TGTGCCAGCAGCGCGGGACAGGAGGGCACCGGGGAGCTGTTTTTT.

This clone was found a few times. The chain links TRBV7-9 to TRBJ1-1; the match to TRBD1 covers 10 bases. The CDR3 runs 14 residues. From germline, CDR1 is SEHNR and CDR2 FQNEAQ (reference sequence). The ends lost 5 bases at V and 5 bases at J; junction bases unmatched: 5. Here the CDR3 reads CASSPRTGGTEAFF. The CDR3 nucleotides read TGTGCCAGCAGCCCTCGGACAGGGGGAACTGAAGCTTTCTTT.

This clone was seen more than once but under ten times. The J gene is TRBJ2-1, the V gene TRBV28; 8 nucleotides match TRBD2. The CDR3 totals 16 residues. V trimming: 8 bases; J trimming: 0 bases; junction bases outside the gene matches: 9. CDR1 and CDR2 from the germline V gene are MDHEN and SYDVKM. The CDR3: CASGPGGVSSYNEQFF. DNA for the CDR3: TGTGCCAGCGGCCCGGGGGGGGTGAGCTCCTACAATGAGCAGTTCTTC.

This rearrangement joins TRBV27 to TRBJ2-1; possibly TRBD1 for D (5 bases). Germline-derived CDR1 and CDR2 are MNHEY and SMNVEV (reference sequence). The CDR3 is made up of 14 amino acids. V dropped 0 bases and J dropped 8 bases, with 11 bases sitting between them. CDR3: CASSLSRQRDEQFF. CDR3 nucleotides: TGTGCCAGCAGTTTATCACGACAGAGAGATGAGCAGTTCTTC.

This clone has only a few counts. The chain combines TRBV4-1 with TRBJ1-2, with 7 bases aligning to TRBD1. This CDR3 contains 16 residues. V lost 0 bases, J lost 5 bases, and 9 bases stayed unmatched. Germline CDR1 is MGHRA and CDR2 is YSYEKL. CDR3 sequence reads: CASSQDSVQGRYGYTF. In nucleotides, the CDR3 is TGCGCCAGCAGCCAAGATTCGGTACAGGGGAGATATGGCTACACCTTC.

This clone was seen a handful of times. This rearrangement joins TRBV15 to TRBJ2-5; the D gene is possibly TRBD2 (5 bases). In germline, CDR1 is LNHNV, CDR2 YYDKDF (reference sequence). Trimming pared 0 bases from V and 0 bases from J, leaving 8 bases between. The CDR3 extends over 15 amino acids. In nucleotides, the CDR3 is TGTGCCACCAGCAGAGACCCGGGAAACCAAGAGACCCAGTACTTC. This codes for CATSRDPGNQETQYF.

The chain recombines TRBV20-1 with TRBJ2-7, with D unresolved. V was pared by 3 bases and J by 7 bases, with 7 bases between. Germline lookup yields CDR1 DFQATT and CDR2 SNEGSKA (reference sequence). The CDR3 sequence is 10 residues long. The chain's CDR3 is CSASIIEQYF. CDR3 DNA sequence: TGCAGTGCTAGTATTATAGAGCAGTACTTC.

This clone was seen a few times. This sequence joins TRBV30 and TRBJ2-5; 11 nucleotides line up with TRBD2. The CDR3 contains 14 residues. Germline-derived CDR1 and CDR2 are GTSNPN and SVGIG (reference sequence). The V gene end was trimmed by 3 bases and the J gene end by 5 bases; junction bases not matched to a gene: 5. The CDR3 DNA sequence: TGTGCCTGGAGAATGGTAGCGGGAGGGGAGACCCAGTACTTC. The encoded protein is CAWRMVAGGETQYF.

V and J are TRBV30 and TRBJ2-2, with a weak D call TRBD2 (6 bases). Germline V gene sequence: CDR1 GTSNPN, CDR2 SVGIG (reference sequence). V was clipped by 4 bases and J by 6 bases, with 15 bases between them. The CDR3 consists of 14 residues. The chain's CDR3 is CAWMLGLAAGELFF. The CDR3 nucleotides are TGTGCCTGGATGTTGGGACTCGCAGCCGGGGAGCTGTTTTTT.

V is TRBV7-3 and J is TRBJ2-1; TRBD1 is a possible D gene (6 bases). With 5 bases removed from V and 0 bases from J, the gap between germline ends came to 11 bases. The CDR3 length is 15 residues. The germline V gene has CDR1 SGHTA and CDR2 FQGTGA. As DNA, the CDR3 is TGTGCCAGCAGCCGCGACAGGAGCTCCTACAATGAGCAGTTCTTC. Translation: CASSRDRSSYNEQFF.

This clone was recorded a few times. The V gene is TRBV28, the J gene TRBJ2-3, with a tentative D call TRBD2 (7 bases). The CDR3 sequence is 15 residues long. The germline V gene has CDR1 MDHEN and CDR2 SYDVKM. Deletions cut 1 base from V and 4 bases from J, with 12 bases between. This CDR3 is CASSLFRGGPDTQYF. As DNA, the CDR3 is TGTGCCAGCAGTTTATTCAGGGGAGGGCCAGATACGCAGTATTTT.

This clone was found a few times. The gene calls are TRBV29-1 and TRBJ2-3; possibly TRBD2 for D (5 bases). The CDR3 runs 15 residues. Germline loops: CDR1 SQVTM, CDR2 ANQGSEA. Between the trimmed V and J ends, which lost 6 bases and 4 bases, there was a span of 20 bases. DNA for the CDR3: TGCAGCGTCGCCCGGATGAGGGTCCCTCCAGATACGCAGTATTTT. As protein: CSVARMRVPPDTQYF.

This clone was seen only a few times. This chain links TRBV19 with TRBJ2-3; possibly TRBD2 for D (6 bases). This CDR3 contains 15 residues. V was trimmed by 4 bases and J by 5 bases, leaving 16 bases between them. Looked up from germline, CDR1 is LNHDA and CDR2 is SQIVND (reference sequence). The chain's CDR3 is CASSTPGSVGDTQYF. CDR3 DNA: TGTGCCAGTAGTACACCCGGGAGTGTAGGAGATACGCAGTATTTT. Combining the CDR3 with reference TRBV19 and TRBJ2-3 gives the whole variable domain DGGITQSPKYLFRKEGQNVTLSCEQNLNHDAMYWYRQDPGQGLRLIYYSQIVNDFQKGDIAEGYSVSREKKESFPLTVTSAQKNPTAFYLCASSTPGSVGDTQYFGPGTRLTVL.

The genes are TRBV5-1 and TRBJ2-7; the match to TRBD1 covers 7 bases. The CDR3 has 13 residues. Germline loops: CDR1 SGHRS, CDR2 YFSETQ. Trimming at V came to 4 bases and at J to 2 bases, leaving 3 bases not matched to a gene. Here the CDR3 DNA reads TGCGCCAGCAGCATGGGACAGCCCTACGAGCAGTACTTC. This gives the protein CASSMGQPYEQYF.

This clone was found a few times. This chain joins TRBV28 and TRBJ1-2; D possibly corresponds to TRBD1 (5 bases). Trimming pared 6 bases from V and 5 bases from J, leaving 16 bases between. Germline CDR1 is MDHEN and CDR2 is SYDVKM. The CDR3 totals 14 residues. CDR3 bases: TGTGCCAGCAGCCTCGAGGCGACAGATTATGGCTACACCTTC. Amino acid sequence: CASSLEATDYGYTF.

The chain is built from TRBV5-6 and TRBJ2-7; D ambiguous. In germline, CDR1 is SGHDT, CDR2 YYEEEE. V was shortened by 4 bases and J by 2 bases, with 22 bases between the two germline ends. The CDR3 runs 17 residues. This chain's CDR3 is CASSLSDLPPQAYEQYF. The CDR3 region has the DNA TGTGCCAGCAGCCTTTCAGACCTACCCCCTCAGGCCTACGAGCAGTACTTC.

CDR3 amino acids: CASSRDRGNSPLHF. The CDR3 nucleotides read TGTGCCAGCAGCCGAGACAGGGGAAATTCACCCCTCCACTTT. The V and J genes are TRBV5-4 and TRBJ1-6, with 8 bases aligning to TRBD1. Unmatched junction bases numbered 4, after V lost 4 bases and J lost 7 bases. Germline CDR1 and CDR2: SGHNT and YYREEE (reference sequence). This CDR3 has 14 amino acids.